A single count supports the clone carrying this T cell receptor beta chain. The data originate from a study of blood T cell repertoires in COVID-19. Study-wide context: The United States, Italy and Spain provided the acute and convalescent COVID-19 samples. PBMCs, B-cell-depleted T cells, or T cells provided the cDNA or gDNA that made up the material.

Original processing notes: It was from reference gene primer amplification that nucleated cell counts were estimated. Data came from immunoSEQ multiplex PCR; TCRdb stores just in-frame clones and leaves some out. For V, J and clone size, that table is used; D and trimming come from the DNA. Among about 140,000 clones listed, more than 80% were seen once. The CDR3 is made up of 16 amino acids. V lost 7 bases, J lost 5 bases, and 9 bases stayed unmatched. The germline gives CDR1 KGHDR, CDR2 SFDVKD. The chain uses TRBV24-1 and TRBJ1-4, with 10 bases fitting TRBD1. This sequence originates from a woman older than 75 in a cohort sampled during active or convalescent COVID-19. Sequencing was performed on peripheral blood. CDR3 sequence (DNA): TGTGCCACCAGCACCGGGACAGGGGCTAGAAATGAAAAACTGTTTTTT. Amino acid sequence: CATSTGTGARNEKLFF.